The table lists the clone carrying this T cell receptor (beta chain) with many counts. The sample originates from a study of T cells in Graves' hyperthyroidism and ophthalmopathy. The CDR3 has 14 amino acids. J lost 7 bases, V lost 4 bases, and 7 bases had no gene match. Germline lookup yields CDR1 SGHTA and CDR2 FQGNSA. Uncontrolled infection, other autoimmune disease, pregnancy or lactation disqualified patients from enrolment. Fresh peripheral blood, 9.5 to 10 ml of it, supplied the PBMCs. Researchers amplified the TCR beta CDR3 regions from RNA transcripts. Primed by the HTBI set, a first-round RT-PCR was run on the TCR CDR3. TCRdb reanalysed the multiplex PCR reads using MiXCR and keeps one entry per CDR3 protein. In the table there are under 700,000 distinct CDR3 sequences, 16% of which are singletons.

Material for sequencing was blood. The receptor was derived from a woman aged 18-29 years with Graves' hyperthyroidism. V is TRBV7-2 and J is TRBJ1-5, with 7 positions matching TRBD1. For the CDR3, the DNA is TGTGCCAGCAGCTCGGGACAGAATAAGCAGCCCCAGCATTTT. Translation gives CASSSGQNKQPQHF.